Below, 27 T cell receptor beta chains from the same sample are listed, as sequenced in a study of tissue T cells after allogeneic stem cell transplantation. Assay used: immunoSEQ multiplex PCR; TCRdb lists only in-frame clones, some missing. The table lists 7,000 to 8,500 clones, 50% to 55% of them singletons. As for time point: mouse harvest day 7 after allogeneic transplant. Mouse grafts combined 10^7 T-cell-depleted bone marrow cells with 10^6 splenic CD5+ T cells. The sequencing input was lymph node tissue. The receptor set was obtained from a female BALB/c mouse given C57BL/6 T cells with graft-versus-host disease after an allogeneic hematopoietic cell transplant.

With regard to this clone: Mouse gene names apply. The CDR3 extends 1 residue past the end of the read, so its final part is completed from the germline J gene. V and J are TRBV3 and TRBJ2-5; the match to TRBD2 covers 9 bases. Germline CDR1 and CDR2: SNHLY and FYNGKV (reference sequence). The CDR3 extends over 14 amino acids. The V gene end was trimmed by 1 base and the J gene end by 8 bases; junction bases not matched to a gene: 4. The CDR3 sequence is CASSLVGGRPTQYF. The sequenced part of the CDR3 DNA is TGTGCCAGCAGCTTAGTGGGGGGGCGCCCCACCCAGTAC. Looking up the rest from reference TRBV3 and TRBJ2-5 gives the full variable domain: GPKVLQIPSHQIIDMGQMVTLNCDPVSNHLYFYWYKQILGQQMEFLVNFYNGKVMEKSKLFKDQFSVERPDGSYFTLKIQPTALEDSAVYFCASSLVGGRPTQYFGPGTRLLVL.

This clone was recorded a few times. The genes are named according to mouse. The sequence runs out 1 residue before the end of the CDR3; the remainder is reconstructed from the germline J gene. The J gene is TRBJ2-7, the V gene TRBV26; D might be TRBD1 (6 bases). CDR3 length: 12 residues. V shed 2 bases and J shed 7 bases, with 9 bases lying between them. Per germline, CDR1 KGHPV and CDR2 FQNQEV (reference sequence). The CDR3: CASSLQGREQYF. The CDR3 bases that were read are TGTGCCAGCAGTCTGCAGGGGAGGGAACAGTAC.

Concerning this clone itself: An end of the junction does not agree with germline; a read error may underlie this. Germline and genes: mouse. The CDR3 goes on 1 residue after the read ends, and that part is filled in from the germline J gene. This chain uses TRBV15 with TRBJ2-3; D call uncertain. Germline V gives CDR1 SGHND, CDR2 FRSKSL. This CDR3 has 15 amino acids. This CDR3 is CACSFQVPSAETLYF. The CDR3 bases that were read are TGTGCCTGCAGTTTTCAGGTCCCTAGTGCAGAAACGCTGTAT. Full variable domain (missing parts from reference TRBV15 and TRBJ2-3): DAGVTQTPRHEVAEKGQTIILKCEPVSGHNDLFWYRQTKIQGLELLSYFRSKSLMEDGGAFKDRFKAEMLNSSFSTLKIQPTEPKDSAVYLCACSFQVPSAETLYFGSGTRLTVL.

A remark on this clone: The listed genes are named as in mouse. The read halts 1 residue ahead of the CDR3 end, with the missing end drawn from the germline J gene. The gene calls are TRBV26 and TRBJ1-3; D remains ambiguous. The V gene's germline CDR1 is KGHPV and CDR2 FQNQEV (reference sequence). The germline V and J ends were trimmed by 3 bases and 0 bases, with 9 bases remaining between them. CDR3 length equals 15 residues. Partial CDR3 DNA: TGTGCCAGCAGTCTCCGGTTTAATTCTGGAAATACGCTCTAT. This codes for CASSLRFNSGNTLY. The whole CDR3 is CASSLRFNSGNTLYF.

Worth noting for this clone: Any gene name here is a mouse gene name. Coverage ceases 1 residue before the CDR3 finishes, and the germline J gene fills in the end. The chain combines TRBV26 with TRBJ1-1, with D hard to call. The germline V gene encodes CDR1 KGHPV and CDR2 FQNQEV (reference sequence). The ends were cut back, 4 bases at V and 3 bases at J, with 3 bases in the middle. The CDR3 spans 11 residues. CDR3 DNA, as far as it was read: TGTGCCAGCAGTCCAGACACAGAAGTCTTC. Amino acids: CASSPDTEVF. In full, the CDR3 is CASSPDTEVFF. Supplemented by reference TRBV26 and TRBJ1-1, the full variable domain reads NSKVIQTPRYLVKGQGQKAKMRCIPEKGHPVVFWYQQNKNNEFKFLINFQNQEVLQQIDMTEKRFSAECPSNSPCSLEIQSSEAGDSALYLCASSPDTEVFFGKGTRLTVV.

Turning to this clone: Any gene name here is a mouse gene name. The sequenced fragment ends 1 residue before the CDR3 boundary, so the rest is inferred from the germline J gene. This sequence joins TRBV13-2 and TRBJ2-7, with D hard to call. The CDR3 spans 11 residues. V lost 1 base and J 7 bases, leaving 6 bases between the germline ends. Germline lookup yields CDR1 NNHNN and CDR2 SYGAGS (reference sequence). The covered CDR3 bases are TGTGCCAGCGGTGATACAACCGAACAGTAC. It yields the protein CASGDTTEQY. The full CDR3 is CASGDTTEQYF.

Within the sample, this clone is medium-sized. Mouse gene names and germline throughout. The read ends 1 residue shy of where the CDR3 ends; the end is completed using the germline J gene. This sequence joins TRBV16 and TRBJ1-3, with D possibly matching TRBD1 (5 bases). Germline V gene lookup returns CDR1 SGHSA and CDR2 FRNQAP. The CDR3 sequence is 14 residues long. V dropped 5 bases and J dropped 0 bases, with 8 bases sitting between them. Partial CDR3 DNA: TGTGCAAGCAGCCCGACAGATTCTGGAAATACGCTCTAT. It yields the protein CASSPTDSGNTLY. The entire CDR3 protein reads CASSPTDSGNTLYF.

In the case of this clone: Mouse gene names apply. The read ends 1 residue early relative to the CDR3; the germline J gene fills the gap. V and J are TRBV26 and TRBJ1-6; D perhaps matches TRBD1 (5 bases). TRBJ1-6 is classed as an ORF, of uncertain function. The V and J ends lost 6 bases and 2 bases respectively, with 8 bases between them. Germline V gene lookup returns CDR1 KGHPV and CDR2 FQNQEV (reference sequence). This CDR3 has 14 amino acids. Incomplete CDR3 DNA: TGTGCCAGCAGGCGGACAACCTATAATTCGCCCCTCTAC. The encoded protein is CASRRTTYNSPLY. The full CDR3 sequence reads CASRRTTYNSPLYF.

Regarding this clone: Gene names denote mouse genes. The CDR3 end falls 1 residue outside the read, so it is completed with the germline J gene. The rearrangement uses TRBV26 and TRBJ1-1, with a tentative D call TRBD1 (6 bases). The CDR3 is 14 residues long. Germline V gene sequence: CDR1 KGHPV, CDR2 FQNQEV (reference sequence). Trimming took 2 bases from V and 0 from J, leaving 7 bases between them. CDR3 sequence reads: CASSLGGPNTEVFF. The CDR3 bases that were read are TGTGCCAGCAGTCTGGGGGGCCCAAACACAGAAGTCTTC. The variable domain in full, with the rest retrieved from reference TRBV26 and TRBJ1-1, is NSKVIQTPRYLVKGQGQKAKMRCIPEKGHPVVFWYQQNKNNEFKFLINFQNQEVLQQIDMTEKRFSAECPSNSPCSLEIQSSEAGDSALYLCASSLGGPNTEVFFGKGTRLTVV.

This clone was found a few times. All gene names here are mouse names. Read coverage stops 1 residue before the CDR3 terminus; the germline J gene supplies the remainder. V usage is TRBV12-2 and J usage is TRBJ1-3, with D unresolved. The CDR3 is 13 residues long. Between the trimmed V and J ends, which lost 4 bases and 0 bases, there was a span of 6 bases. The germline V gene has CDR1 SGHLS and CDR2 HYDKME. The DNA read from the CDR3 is TGTGCCAGCTCCCTCCTTTCTGGAAATACGCTCTAT. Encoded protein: CASSLLSGNTLY. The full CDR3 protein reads CASSLLSGNTLYF.

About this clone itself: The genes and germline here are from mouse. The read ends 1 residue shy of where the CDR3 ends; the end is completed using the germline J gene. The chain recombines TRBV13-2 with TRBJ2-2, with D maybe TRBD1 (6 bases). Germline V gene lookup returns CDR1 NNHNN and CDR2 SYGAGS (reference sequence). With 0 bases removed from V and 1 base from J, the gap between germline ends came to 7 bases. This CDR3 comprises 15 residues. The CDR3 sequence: CASGDGGGNTGQLYF. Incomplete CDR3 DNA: TGTGCCAGCGGTGATGGAGGGGGAAACACCGGGCAGCTCTAC.

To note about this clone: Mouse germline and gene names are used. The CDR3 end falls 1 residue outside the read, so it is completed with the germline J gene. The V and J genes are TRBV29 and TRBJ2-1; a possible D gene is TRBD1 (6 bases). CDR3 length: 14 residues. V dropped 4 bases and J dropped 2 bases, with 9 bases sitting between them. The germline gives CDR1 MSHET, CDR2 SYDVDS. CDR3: CASSSGVDYAEQFF. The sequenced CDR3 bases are TGTGCTAGCAGTTCAGGGGTGGACTATGCTGAGCAGTTC.

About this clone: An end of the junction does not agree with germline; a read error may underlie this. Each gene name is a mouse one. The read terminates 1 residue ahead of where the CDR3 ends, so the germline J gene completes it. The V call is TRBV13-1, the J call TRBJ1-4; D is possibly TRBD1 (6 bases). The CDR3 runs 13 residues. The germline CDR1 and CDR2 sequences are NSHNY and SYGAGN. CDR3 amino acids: CASSLGGDERLFF. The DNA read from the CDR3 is TGTGCTAGCAGTTTAGGGGGGGACGAAAGATTATTT.

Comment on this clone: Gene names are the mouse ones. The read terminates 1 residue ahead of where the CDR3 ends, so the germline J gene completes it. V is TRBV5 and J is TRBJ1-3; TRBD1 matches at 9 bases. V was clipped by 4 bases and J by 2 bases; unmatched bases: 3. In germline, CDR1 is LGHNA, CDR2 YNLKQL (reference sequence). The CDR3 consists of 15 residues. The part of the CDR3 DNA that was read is TGTGCCAGCAGCCCGGGACAGGGCGCTGGAAATACGCTCTAT. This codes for CASSPGQGAGNTLY. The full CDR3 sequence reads CASSPGQGAGNTLYF.

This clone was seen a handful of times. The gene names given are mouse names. The CDR3 region is CASSLRQLYEQYF. CDR3 bases read: TGTGCCAGCAGCTTAAGACAGCTTTATGAACAGTAC. The chain has TRBV3 and TRBJ2-7, with D possibly being TRBD1 (5 bases). The read finishes 1 residue shy of the CDR3 end, and the germline J gene is used to complete it. The CDR3 totals 13 residues. Germline lookup yields CDR1 SNHLY and CDR2 FYNGKV (reference sequence). Trimming stripped 2 bases from V and 4 bases from J, with 9 bases between.

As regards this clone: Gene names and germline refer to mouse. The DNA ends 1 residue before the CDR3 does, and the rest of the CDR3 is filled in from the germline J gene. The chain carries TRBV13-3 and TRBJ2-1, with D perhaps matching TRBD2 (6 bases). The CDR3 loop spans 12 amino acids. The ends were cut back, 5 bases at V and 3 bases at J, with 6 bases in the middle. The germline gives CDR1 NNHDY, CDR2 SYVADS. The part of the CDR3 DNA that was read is TGTGCCAGCAGGGGGGGCTATGCTGAGCAGTTC. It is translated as CASRGGYAEQF. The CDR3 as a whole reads CASRGGYAEQFF.

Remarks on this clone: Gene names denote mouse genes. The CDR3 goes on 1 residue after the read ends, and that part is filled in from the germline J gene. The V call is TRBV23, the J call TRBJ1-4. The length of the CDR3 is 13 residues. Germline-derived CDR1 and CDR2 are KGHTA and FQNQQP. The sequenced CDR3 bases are TGCTCCAGCAGTCGGGGGGGCGGCGAAAGATTATTT. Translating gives CSSSRGGGERLF. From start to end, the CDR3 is CSSSRGGGERLFF.

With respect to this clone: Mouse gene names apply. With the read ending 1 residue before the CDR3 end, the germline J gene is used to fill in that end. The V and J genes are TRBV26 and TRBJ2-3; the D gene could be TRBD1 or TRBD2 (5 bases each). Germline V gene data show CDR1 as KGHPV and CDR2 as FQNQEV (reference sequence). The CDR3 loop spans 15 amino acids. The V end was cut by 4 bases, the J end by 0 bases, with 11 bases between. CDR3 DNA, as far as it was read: TGTGCCAGCAGTCGCCGGGACCGTAGTGCAGAAACGCTGTAT. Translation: CASSRRDRSAETLY. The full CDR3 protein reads CASSRRDRSAETLYF.

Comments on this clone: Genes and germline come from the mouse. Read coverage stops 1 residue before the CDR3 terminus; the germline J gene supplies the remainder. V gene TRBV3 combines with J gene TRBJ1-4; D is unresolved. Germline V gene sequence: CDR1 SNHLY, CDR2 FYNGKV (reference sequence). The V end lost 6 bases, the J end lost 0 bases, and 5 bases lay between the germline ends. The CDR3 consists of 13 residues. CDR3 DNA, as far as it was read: TGTGCCAGCAGGACCATTTCCAACGAAAGATTATTT. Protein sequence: CASRTISNERLF. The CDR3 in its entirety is CASRTISNERLFF.

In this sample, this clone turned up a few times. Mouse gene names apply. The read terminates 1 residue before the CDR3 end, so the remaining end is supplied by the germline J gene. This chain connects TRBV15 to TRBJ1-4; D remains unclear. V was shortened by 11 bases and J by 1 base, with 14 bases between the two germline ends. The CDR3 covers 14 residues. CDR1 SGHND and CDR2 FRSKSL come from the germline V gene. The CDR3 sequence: CAPPRPNSNERLFF. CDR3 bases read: TGTGCCCCTCCCCGGCCAAATTCCAACGAAAGATTATTT.

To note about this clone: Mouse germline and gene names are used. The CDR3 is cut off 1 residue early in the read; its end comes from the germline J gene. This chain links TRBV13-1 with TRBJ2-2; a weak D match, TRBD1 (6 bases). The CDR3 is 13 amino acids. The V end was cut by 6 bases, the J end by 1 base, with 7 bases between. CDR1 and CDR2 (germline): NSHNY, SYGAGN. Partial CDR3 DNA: TGTGCCAGCATACAGGGAAACACCGGGCAGCTCTAC. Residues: CASIQGNTGQLY. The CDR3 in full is CASIQGNTGQLYF.

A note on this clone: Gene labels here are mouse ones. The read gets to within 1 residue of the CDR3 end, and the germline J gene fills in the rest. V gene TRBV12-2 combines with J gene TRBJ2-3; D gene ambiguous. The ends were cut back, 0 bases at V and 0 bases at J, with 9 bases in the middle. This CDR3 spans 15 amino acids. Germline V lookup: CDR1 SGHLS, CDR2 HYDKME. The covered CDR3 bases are TGTGCCAGCTCTCTCACAGACCTTAGTGCAGAAACGCTGTAT. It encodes CASSLTDLSAETLY. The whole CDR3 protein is CASSLTDLSAETLYF.

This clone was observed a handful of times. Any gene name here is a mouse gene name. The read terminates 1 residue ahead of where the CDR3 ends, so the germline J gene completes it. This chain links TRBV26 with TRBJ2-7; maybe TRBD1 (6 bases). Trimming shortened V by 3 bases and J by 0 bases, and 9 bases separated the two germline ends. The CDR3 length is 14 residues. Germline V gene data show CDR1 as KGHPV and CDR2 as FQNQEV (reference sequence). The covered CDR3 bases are TGTGCCAGCAGTCTAGACAGGAGCTCCTATGAACAGTAC. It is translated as CASSLDRSSYEQY. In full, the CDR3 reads CASSLDRSSYEQYF.

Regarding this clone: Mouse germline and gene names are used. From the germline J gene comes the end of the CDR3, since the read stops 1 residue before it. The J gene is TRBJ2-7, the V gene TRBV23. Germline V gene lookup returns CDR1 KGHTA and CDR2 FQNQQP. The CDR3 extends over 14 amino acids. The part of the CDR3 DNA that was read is TGCTCCAGCAGTCAATCATGGGGGCACTATGAACAGTAC. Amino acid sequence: CSSSQSWGHYEQY. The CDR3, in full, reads CSSSQSWGHYEQYF.

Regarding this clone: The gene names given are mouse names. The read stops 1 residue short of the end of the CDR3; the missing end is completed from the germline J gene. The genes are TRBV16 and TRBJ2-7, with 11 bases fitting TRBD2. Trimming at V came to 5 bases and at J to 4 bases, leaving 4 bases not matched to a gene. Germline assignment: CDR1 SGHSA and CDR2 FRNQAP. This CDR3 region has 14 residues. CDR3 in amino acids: CASSRDWGGYEQYF. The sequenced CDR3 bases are TGTGCAAGCAGCCGAGACTGGGGGGGATATGAACAGTAC.

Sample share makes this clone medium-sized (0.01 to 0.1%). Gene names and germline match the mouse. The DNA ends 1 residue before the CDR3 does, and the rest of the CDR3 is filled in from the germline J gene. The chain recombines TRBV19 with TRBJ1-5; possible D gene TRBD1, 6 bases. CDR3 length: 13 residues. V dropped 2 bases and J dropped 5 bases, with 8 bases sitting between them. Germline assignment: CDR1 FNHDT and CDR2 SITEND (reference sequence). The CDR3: CASSIGTYQAPLF. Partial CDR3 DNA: TGTGCCAGCAGTATCGGGACATACCAGGCTCCGCTT.

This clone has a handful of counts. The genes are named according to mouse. CDR3 sequence: CSSSLTGAETLYF. Partial CDR3 DNA: TGCTCCAGCAGCCTAACTGGGGCAGAAACGCTGTAT. The chain carries TRBV23 and TRBJ2-3; the table's D gene call, TRBD2, was not cross checked with the DNA. The DNA ends 1 residue before the CDR3 does, and the rest of the CDR3 is filled in from the germline J gene. Germline values: CDR1 KGHTA, CDR2 FQNQQP. There are 13 residues in the CDR3.